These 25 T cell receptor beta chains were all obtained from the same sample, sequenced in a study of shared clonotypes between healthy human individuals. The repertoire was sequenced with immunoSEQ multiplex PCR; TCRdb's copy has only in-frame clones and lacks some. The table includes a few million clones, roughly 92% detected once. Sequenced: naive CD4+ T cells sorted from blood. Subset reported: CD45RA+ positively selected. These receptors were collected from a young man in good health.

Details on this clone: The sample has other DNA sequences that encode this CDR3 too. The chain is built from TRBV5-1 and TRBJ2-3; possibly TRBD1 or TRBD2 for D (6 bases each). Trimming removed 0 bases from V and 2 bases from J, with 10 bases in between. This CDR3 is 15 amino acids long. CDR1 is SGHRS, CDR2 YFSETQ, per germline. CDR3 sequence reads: CASSLEGGPTDTQYF. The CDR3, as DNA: TGCGCCAGCAGCTTGGAGGGGGGCCCCACAGATACGCAGTATTTT.

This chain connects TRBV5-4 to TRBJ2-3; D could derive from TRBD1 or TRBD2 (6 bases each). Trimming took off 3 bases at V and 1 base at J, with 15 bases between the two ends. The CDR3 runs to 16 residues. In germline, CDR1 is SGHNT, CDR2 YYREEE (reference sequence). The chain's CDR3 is CASSSGGRAGTDTQYF. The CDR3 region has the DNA TGTGCCAGCAGCTCCGGGGGCAGGGCTGGCACAGATACGCAGTATTTT.

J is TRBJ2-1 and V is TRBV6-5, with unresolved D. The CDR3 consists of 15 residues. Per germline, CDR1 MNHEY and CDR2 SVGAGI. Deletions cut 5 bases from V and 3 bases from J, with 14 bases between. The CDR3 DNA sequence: TGTGCCAGCAGTCTTCAACCGACGGACTACAATGAGCAGTTCTTC. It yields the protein CASSLQPTDYNEQFF.

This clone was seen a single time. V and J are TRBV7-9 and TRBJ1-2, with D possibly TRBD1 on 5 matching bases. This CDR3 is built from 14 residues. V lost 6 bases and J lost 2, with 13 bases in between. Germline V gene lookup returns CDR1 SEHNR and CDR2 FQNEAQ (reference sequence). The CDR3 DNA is TGTGCCAGCAGTCGTGCCGGGGCCAACTATGGCTACACCTTC. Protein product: CASSRAGANYGYTF. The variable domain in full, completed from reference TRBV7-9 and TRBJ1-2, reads DTGVSQNPRHKITKRGQNVTFRCDPISEHNRLYWYRQTLGQGPEFLTYFQNEAQLEKSRLLSDRFSAERPKGSFSTLEIQRTEQGDSAMYLCASSRAGANYGYTFGSGTRLTVV.

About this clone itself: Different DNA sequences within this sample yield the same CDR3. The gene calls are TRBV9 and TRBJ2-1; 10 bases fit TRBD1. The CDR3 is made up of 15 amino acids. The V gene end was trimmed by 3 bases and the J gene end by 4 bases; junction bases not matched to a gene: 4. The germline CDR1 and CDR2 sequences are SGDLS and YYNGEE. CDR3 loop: CASSAGTGAYNEQFF. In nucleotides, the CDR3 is TGTGCCAGCAGCGCCGGGACAGGGGCTTACAATGAGCAGTTCTTC.

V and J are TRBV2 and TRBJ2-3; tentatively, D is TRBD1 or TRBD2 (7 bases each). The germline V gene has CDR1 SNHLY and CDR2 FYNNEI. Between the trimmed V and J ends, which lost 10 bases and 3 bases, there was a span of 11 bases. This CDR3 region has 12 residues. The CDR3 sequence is CATGGETDTQYF. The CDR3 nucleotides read TGTGCCACAGGGGGGGAGACAGATACGCAGTATTTT.

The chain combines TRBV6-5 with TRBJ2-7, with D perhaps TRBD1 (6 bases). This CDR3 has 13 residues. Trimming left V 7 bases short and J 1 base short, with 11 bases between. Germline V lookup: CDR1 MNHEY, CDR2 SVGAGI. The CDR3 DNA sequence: TGTGCCAGCATGGGGGCAGGTTCCTACGAGCAGTACTTC. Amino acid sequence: CASMGAGSYEQYF.

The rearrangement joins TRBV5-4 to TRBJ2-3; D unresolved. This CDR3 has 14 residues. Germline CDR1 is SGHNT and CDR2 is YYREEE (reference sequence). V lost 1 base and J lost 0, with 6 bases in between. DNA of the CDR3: TGTGCCAGCAGCTTGCAAGATAGCACAGATACGCAGTATTTT. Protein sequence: CASSLQDSTDTQYF.

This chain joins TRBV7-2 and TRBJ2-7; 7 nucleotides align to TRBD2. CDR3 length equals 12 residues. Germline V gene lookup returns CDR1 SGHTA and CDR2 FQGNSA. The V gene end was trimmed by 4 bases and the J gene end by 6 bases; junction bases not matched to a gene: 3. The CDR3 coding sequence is TGTGCCAGCAGCTACAGGACTAGCGAGCAGTACTTC. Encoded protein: CASSYRTSEQYF. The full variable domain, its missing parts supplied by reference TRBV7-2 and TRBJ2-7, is GAGVSQSPSNKVTEKGKDVELRCDPISGHTALYWYRQSLGQGLEFLIYFQGNSAPDKSGLPSDRFSAERTGGSVSTLTIQRTQQEDSAVYLCASSYRTSEQYFGPGTRLTVT.

The CDR3 DNA reads as TGCGCCAGCAGCAGAGGACAGGGGGGAGGTGAGCAGTTCTTC. Translating gives CASSRGQGGGEQFF. The chain carries TRBV5-1 and TRBJ2-1; 10 bases match TRBD1. CDR3 length: 14 residues. Losses at the gene ends were 4 bases for V and 9 bases for J; bases not matched to a gene: 7. The V gene's germline CDR1 is SGHRS and CDR2 YFSETQ.

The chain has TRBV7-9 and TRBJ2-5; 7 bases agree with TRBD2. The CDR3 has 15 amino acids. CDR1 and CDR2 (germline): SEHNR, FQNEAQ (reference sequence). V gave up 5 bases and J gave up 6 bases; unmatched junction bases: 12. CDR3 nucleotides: TGTGCCAGCAGCCCCCTTTCGGGCGGGGGACAGACCCAGTACTTC. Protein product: CASSPLSGGGQTQYF.

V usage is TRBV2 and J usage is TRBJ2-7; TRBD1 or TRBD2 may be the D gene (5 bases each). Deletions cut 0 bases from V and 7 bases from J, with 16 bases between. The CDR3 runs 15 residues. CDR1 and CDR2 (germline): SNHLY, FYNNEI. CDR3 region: CASSEAGASREEQYF. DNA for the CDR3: TGTGCCAGCAGTGAAGCTGGGGCTAGCCGAGAAGAGCAGTACTTC.

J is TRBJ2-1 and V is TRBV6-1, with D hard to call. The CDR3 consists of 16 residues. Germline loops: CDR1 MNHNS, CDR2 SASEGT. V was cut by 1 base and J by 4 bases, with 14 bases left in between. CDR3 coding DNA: TGTGCCAGCAGTGAAGGAGCGACTTTTGGGTACAATGAGCAGTTCTTC. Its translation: CASSEGATFGYNEQFF.

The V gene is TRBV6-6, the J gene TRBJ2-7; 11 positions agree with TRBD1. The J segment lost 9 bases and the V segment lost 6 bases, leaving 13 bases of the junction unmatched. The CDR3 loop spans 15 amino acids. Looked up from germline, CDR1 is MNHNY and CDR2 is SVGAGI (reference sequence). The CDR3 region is CASSLGTGGPPRQYF. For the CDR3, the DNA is TGTGCCAGCAGCCTCGGGACAGGGGGACCTCCGCGGCAGTACTTC.

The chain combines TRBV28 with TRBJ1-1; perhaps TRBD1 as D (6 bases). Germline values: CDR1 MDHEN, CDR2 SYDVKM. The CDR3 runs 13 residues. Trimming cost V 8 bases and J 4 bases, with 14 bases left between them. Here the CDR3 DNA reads TGTGCCAGCGTAATAGGGGGTACCACTGAAGCTTTCTTT. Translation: CASVIGGTTEAFF.

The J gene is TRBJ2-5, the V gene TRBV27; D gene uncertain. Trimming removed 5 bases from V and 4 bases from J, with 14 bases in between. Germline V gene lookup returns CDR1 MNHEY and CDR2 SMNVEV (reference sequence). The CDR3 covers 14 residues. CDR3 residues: CASSRFGSTETQYF. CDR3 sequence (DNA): TGTGCCAGCAGTCGTTTTGGTAGCACAGAGACCCAGTACTTC.

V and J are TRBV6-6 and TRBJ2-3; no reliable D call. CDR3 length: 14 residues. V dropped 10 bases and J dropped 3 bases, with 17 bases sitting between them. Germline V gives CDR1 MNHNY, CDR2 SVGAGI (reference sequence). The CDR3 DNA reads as TGTGCCACTCGTGGAGCCGTTCAGACAGATACGCAGTATTTT. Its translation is CATRGAVQTDTQYF.

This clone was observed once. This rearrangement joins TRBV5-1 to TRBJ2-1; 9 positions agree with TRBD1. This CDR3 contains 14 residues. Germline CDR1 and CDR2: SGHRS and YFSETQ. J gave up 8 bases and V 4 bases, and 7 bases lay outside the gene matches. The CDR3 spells CASSPTTGGYEQFF. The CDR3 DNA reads TGCGCCAGCAGCCCTACCACAGGGGGCTATGAGCAGTTCTTC.

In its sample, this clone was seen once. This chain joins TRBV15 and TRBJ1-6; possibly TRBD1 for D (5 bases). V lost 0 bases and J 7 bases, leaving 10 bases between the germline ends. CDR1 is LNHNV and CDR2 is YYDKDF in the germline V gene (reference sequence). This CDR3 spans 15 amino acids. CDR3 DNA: TGTGCCACCAGCAGAGACCGGGACGGAAATTCACCCCTCCACTTT. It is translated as CATSRDRDGNSPLHF.

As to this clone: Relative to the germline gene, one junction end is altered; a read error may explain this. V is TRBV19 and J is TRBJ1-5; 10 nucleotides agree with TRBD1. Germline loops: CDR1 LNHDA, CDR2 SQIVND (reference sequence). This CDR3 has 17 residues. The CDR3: CASSVETGGVIGQPQHF. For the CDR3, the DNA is TGTGCCAGTAGTGTAGAGACAGGGGGCGTCATAGGGCAGCCCCAGCATTTT.

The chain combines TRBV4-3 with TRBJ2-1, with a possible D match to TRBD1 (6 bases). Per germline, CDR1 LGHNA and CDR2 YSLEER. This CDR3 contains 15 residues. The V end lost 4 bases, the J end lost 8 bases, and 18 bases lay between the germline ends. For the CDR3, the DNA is TGCGCCAGCAGCCCTACGACCTATAGGACAGATGAGCAGTTCTTC. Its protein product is CASSPTTYRTDEQFF.

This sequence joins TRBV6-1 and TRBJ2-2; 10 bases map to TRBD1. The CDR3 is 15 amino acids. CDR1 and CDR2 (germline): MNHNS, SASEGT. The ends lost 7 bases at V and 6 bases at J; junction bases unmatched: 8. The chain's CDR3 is CASNRQGASAGELFF. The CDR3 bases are TGTGCCAGCAACCGACAGGGGGCGTCGGCCGGGGAGCTGTTTTTT.

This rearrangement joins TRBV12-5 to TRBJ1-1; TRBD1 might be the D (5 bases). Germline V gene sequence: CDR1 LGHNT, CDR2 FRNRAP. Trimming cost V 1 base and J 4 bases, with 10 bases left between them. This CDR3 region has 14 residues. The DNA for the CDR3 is TGTGCTAGTGGTTTGGCGGGGCGGGGCACTGAAGCTTTCTTT. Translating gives CASGLAGRGTEAFF. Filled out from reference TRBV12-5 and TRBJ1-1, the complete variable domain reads DARVTQTPRHKVTEMGQEVTMRCQPILGHNTVFWYRQTMMQGLELLAYFRNRAPLDDSGMPKDRFSAEMPDATLATLKIQPSEPRDSAVYFCASGLAGRGTEAFFGQGTRLTVV.

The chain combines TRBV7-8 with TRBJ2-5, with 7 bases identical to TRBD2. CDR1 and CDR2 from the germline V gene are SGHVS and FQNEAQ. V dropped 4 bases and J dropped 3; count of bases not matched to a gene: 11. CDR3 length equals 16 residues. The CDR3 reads CASSYSSGKGEETQYF. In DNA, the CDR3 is TGTGCCAGCAGCTACTCTAGCGGTAAAGGAGAAGAGACCCAGTACTTC.

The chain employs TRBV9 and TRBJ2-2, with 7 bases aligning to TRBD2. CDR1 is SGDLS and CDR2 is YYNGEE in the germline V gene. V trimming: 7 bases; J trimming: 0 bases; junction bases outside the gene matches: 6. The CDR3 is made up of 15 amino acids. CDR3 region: CASSTSVTNTGELFF. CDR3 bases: TGTGCCAGCTCCACTAGCGTTACGAACACCGGGGAGCTGTTTTTT.